This entry concerns a single T cell receptor (beta chain). Authors' methods: Estimation of nucleated cell counts relied on the amplification of reference gene primers. TCRdb's table, derived via immunoSEQ multiplex PCR, lists solely in-frame clones and lacks some. V and J calls and clone size are given by that table; D and trimming were obtained from the DNA. The table records under 550,000 clones, about 87% of them present only once. The Seattle site enrolled patients during active infection and followed them longitudinally. These data originate in a study of blood T cell repertoires in COVID-19. The sample consisted of peripheral blood. The TCR was taken from a man younger than 30 with COVID-19, enrolled during active disease.

The chain's CDR3 is CASSKDRGHTGELFF. CDR3 bases: TGTGCCAGCAGTAAGGACAGGGGGCACACCGGGGAGCTGTTTTTT. The J gene is TRBJ2-2, the V gene TRBV6-4, with 11 bases matching TRBD1. The germline gives CDR1 MRHNA, CDR2 SNTAGT. The CDR3 is 15 residues long. The J segment lost 3 bases and the V segment lost 5 bases, leaving 2 bases of the junction unmatched.